This TCR beta chain was captured in a study of OX40 agonist ivuxolimab in advanced cancers. As for the study in general: Recorded diagnoses for dose-escalation patients were hepatocellular carcinoma, melanoma, renal cell or head and neck cancer. The eligibility criteria allowed prior anti-PD-1, anti-PD-L1 or anti-CTLA-4 therapy, and around 40% had some.

Only in-frame clones appear in the TCRdb table, and some are missing; sequencing was by immunoSEQ multiplex PCR. The table lists roughly 120,000 clones, just under 95% of them singletons. The sequencing used CD4+ or CD8+ T cells sorted from blood, collected in a trial of the OX40 agonist ivuxolimab. This TCR was sampled from an adult with an advanced solid tumor such as melanoma, head and neck, liver or kidney cancer.

In DNA, the CDR3 is TGTGCCAGCAGCATGTGGGGGCGGCAAGAGCAGTTCTTC. Its protein product is CASSMWGRQEQFF. The gene calls are TRBV11-3 and TRBJ2-1, with a tentative D call TRBD1 (6 bases). The CDR3 extends over 13 amino acids. Germline CDR1 and CDR2: SGHNT and YENEEA. Deletions cut 5 bases from V and 10 bases from J, with 15 bases between. The variable domain in full, with the rest retrieved from reference TRBV11-3 and TRBJ2-1, is EAGVVQSPRYKIIEKKQPVAFWCNPISGHNTLYWYLQNLGQGPELLIRYENEEAVDDSQLPKDRFSAERLKGVDSTLKIQPAELGDSAVYLCASSMWGRQEQFFGPGTRLTVL.